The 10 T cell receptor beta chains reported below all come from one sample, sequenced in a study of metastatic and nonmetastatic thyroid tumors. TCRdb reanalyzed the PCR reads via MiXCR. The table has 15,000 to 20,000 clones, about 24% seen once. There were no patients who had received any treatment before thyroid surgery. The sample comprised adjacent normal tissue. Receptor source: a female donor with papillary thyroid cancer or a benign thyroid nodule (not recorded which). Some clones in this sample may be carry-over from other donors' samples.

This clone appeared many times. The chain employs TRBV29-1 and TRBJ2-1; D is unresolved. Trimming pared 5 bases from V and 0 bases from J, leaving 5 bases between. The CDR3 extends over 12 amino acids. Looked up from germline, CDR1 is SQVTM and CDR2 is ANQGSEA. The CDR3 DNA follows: TGCAGCGTTAAGAGCTCCTACAATGAGCAGTTCTTC. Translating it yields CSVKSSYNEQFF.

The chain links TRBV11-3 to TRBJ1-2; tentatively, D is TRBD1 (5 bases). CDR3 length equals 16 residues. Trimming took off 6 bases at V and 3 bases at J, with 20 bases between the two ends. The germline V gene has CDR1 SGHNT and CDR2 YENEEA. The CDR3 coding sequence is TGTGCCAGCAGTTATTACTCCGGGACCAGGGACTATGGCTACACCTTC. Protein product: CASSYYSGTRDYGYTF. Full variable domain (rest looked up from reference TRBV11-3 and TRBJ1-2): EAGVVQSPRYKIIEKKQPVAFWCNPISGHNTLYWYLQNLGQGPELLIRYENEEAVDDSQLPKDRFSAERLKGVDSTLKIQPAELGDSAVYLCASSYYSGTRDYGYTFGSGTRLTVV.

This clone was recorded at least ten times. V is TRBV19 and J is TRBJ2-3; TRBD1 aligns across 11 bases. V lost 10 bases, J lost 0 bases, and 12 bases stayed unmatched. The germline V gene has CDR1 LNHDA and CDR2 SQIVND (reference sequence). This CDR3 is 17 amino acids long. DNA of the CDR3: TGTGCCACCAGGGACAGGGGGAGACCCTCTAGCACAGATACGCAGTATTTT. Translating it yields CATRDRGRPSSTDTQYF.

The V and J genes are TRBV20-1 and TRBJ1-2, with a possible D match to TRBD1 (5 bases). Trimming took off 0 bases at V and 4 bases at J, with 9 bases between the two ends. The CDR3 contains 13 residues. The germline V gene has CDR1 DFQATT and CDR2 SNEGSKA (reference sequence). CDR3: CSARDPGPYGYTF. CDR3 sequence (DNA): TGCAGTGCTAGAGATCCGGGGCCCTATGGCTACACCTTC.

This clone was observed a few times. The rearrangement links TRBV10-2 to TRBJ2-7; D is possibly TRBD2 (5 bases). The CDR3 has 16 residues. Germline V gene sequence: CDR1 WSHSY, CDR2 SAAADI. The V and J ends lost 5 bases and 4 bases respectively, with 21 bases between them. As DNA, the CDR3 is TGCGCCAGCAGTAAAAGGGAGCAGCGGTCCTTATACGAGCAGTACTTC. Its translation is CASSKREQRSLYEQYF.

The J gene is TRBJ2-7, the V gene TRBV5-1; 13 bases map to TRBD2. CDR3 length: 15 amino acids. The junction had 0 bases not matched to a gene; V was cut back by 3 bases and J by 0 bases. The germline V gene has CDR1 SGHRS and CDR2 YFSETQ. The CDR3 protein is CASSWTSGSSYEQYF. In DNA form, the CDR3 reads TGCGCCAGCAGCTGGACTAGCGGGAGCTCCTACGAGCAGTACTTC. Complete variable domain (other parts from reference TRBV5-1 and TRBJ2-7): KAGVTQTPRYLIKTRGQQVTLSCSPISGHRSVSWYQQTPGQGLQFLFEYFSETQRNKGNFPGRFSGRQFSNSRSEMNVSTLELGDSALYLCASSWTSGSSYEQYFGPGTRLTVT.

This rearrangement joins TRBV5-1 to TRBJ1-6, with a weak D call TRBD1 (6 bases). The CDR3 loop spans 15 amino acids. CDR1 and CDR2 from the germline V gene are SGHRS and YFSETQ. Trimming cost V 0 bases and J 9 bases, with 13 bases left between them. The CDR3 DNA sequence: TGCGCCAGCAGCTTGGTATCCGGGGGCGGTTCACCCCTCCACTTT. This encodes CASSLVSGGGSPLHF.

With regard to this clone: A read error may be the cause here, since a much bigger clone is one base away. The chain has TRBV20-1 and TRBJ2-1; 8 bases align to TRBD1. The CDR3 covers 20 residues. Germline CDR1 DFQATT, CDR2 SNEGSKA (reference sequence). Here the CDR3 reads CSARVEQGARRDATYDEQFF. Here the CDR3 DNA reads TGCAGTGCTAGAGTTGAGCAGGGGGCTAGAAGGGACGCAACCTACGATGAGCAGTTCTTC.

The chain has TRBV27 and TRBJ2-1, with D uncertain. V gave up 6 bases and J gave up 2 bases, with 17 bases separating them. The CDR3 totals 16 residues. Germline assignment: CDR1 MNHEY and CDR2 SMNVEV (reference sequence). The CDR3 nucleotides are TGTGCCAGCAGCTACCGCCTCTGCCCCCCCTACAATGAGCAGTTCTTC. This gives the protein CASSYRLCPPYNEQFF.

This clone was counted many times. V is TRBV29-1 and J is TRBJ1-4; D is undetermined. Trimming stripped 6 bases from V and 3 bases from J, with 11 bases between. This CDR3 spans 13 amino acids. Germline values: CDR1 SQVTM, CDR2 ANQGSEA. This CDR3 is CSVVEVANEKLFF. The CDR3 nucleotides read TGCAGCGTCGTAGAGGTGGCTAATGAAAAACTGTTTTTT.